The 14 T cell receptor beta chains listed next were all sequenced from one sample in a study of OX40 agonist ivuxolimab in advanced cancers. Using immunoSEQ multiplex PCR, the repertoire was profiled, and TCRdb retains in-frame clones only, with some absent. The sample holds about 79,000 clones, 94% seen once. The sequencing used CD4+ or CD8+ T cells sorted from blood, collected in a trial of the OX40 agonist ivuxolimab. These receptors were collected from an adult with an advanced solid tumor such as melanoma, head and neck, liver or kidney cancer.

The rearrangement links TRBV2 to TRBJ2-5; either TRBD1 or TRBD2 may fit D (5 bases each). With 6 bases removed from V and 2 bases from J, the gap between germline ends came to 19 bases. The CDR3 sequence is 16 residues long. Germline V CDR1 and CDR2: SNHLY, FYNNEI. This chain's CDR3 is CASSYFTPGPQETQYF. The CDR3 DNA sequence: TGTGCCAGCAGCTACTTCACTCCGGGACCACAAGAGACCCAGTACTTC.

As regards this clone: A read error may produce the germline difference seen at one junction end. CDR3 loop: CTSSSPQGGDGLYEQYF. The DNA of the CDR3 is TGTACCAGCAGCTCCCCTCAGGGGGGGGACGGTCTTTACGAGCAGTACTTC. This chain connects TRBV11-2 to TRBJ2-7, with D perhaps assigned TRBD1 or TRBD2 (7 bases each). The CDR3 extends over 17 amino acids. CDR1 is SGHAT, CDR2 FQNNGV, per germline. The full variable domain, with the rest looked up from reference TRBV11-2 and TRBJ2-7, is EAGVAQSPRYKIIEKRQSVAFWCNPISGHATLYWYQQILGQGPKLLIQFQNNGVVDDSQLPKDRFSAERLKGVDSTLKIQPAKLEDSAVYLCTSSSPQGGDGLYEQYFGPGTRLTVT.

The chain is built from TRBV7-9 and TRBJ2-4; tentatively, D is TRBD2 (7 bases). The CDR3 runs 16 residues. The germline V and J ends were trimmed by 5 bases and 7 bases, with 21 bases remaining between them. Germline-derived CDR1 and CDR2 are SEHNR and FQNEAQ (reference sequence). Here the CDR3 DNA reads TGTGCCAGCAGCCCAAATGACGGGGGGCCCGGGAACATTCAGTACTTC. This gives the protein CASSPNDGGPGNIQYF.

V is TRBV29-1 and J is TRBJ2-2, with 7 nucleotides matching TRBD2. Germline V gene sequence: CDR1 SQVTM, CDR2 ANQGSEA. The CDR3 spans 15 residues. V trimming: 3 bases; J trimming: 2 bases; junction bases outside the gene matches: 6. The CDR3, as DNA: TGCAGCGTTGACCCCGGGACTACCAACACCGGGGAGCTGTTTTTT. Translation gives CSVDPGTTNTGELFF.

The gene calls are TRBV7-9 and TRBJ1-2, with D unclear. Germline V gene sequence: CDR1 SEHNR, CDR2 FQNEAQ (reference sequence). Trimming took off 1 base at V and 1 base at J, with 10 bases between the two ends. The CDR3 extends over 15 amino acids. In nucleotides, the CDR3 is TGTGCCAGCAGCTTAGTGGGCCGGGATAACTATGGCTACACCTTC. Translating gives CASSLVGRDNYGYTF.

The J gene is TRBJ1-5, the V gene TRBV4-1; 8 bases match TRBD1. CDR3 size: 15 residues. With V trimmed by 2 bases and J by 11 bases, 11 bases remained unmatched. Germline V gene data show CDR1 as MGHRA and CDR2 as YSYEKL. Here the CDR3 reads CASSQRGQVPEAQHF. In DNA form, the CDR3 reads TGCGCCAGCAGCCAAAGGGGACAGGTCCCAGAGGCCCAGCATTTT.

V and J are TRBV4-3 and TRBJ2-3, with 7 bases identical to TRBD2. There are 15 residues in the CDR3. Per germline, CDR1 LGHNA and CDR2 YSLEER. The trim removed 5 bases at V and 4 bases at J, leaving 9 bases unmatched. The CDR3 DNA is TGCGCCAGCAGCTTTTGGGAGGGGAGCGCAGATACGCAGTATTTT. It is translated as CASSFWEGSADTQYF.

The rearrangement joins TRBV7-9 to TRBJ1-5; no definite D call. The CDR3 totals 15 residues. Per the germline V gene, CDR1 is SEHNR and CDR2 is FQNEAQ (reference sequence). V lost 5 bases and J lost 5, with 16 bases in between. The CDR3 loop reads CASSTFAEEDQPQHF. In DNA form, the CDR3 reads TGTGCCAGCAGCACGTTCGCGGAGGAGGATCAGCCCCAGCATTTT.

The V gene is TRBV7-9, the J gene TRBJ2-5, with a weak D call TRBD1 (5 bases). CDR3 length: 14 residues. The germline V and J ends were trimmed by 5 bases and 1 base, with 11 bases remaining between them. Germline V gives CDR1 SEHNR, CDR2 FQNEAQ (reference sequence). CDR3 protein: CASSPDRTQETQYF. The CDR3 coding sequence is TGTGCCAGCAGCCCCGACAGAACCCAAGAGACCCAGTACTTC.

CDR3 region: CASSIRGREGTEAFF. CDR3 sequence (DNA): TGTGCCAGTAGTATACGAGGCAGGGAGGGGACTGAAGCTTTCTTT. The V call is TRBV19, the J call TRBJ1-1, with D possibly being TRBD1 (5 bases). Germline CDR1 LNHDA, CDR2 SQIVND (reference sequence). V lost 2 bases and J 5 bases, leaving 15 bases between the germline ends. CDR3 length equals 15 residues.

The rearrangement links TRBV27 to TRBJ1-2, with 8 bases matching TRBD1. The V gene's germline CDR1 is MNHEY and CDR2 SMNVEV (reference sequence). The trim removed 6 bases at V and 8 bases at J, leaving 8 bases unmatched. The CDR3 has 13 residues. The CDR3 is CASSQTGGVGYTF. Written as DNA, the CDR3 is TGTGCCAGCAGCCAAACAGGGGGGGTGGGCTACACCTTC.

The genes are TRBV5-4 and TRBJ2-2; 9 bases line up with TRBD1. This CDR3 is 15 amino acids long. V trimming: 3 bases; J trimming: 4 bases; junction bases outside the gene matches: 4. Germline loops: CDR1 SGHNT, CDR2 YYREEE (reference sequence). The CDR3 DNA sequence: TGTGCCAGCAGCTGGCAGGACAGGGGCACCGGGGAGCTGTTTTTT. Its translation: CASSWQDRGTGELFF.

The rearrangement links TRBV5-4 to TRBJ1-3, with D possibly TRBD1 on 6 matching bases. Trimming left V 4 bases short and J 0 bases short, with 14 bases between. Germline assignment: CDR1 SGHNT and CDR2 YYREEE (reference sequence). This CDR3 has 16 amino acids. CDR3 nucleotides: TGTGCCAGCAGCATTGGACAGTTCGGCTCTGGAAACACCATATATTTT. It specifies CASSIGQFGSGNTIYF.

The chain recombines TRBV5-1 with TRBJ1-1; 8 bases are a match to TRBD1. The CDR3 runs 12 residues. Looked up from germline, CDR1 is SGHRS and CDR2 is YFSETQ. V lost 4 bases and J lost 7; bases outside the gene matches: 3. The CDR3: CASSPGGIEAFF. CDR3 sequence (DNA): TGCGCCAGCAGCCCAGGGGGCATTGAAGCTTTCTTT. Using reference TRBV5-1 and TRBJ1-1 for the parts outside the CDR3, the full variable domain is KAGVTQTPRYLIKTRGQQVTLSCSPISGHRSVSWYQQTPGQGLQFLFEYFSETQRNKGNFPGRFSGRQFSNSRSEMNVSTLELGDSALYLCASSPGGIEAFFGQGTRLTVV.